This T cell receptor beta chain was captured by sequencing in a study of early T cells in non-severe SARS-CoV-2 infection. Worth noting for this clonotype: The antigen remains undetermined.

Attachment of unique molecular identifiers was made to individual cDNA molecules. In TCRdb, the 5' RACE reads were re-called with MiXCR into one record per CDR3 protein. This sample has 60,000 or so distinct CDR3 sequences, with around 13% found just once. Germline V gene data show CDR1 as MNHNY and CDR2 as SVGAGI (reference sequence). Trimming removed 6 bases at V and 0 bases at J, with 8 bases between. This CDR3 has 14 residues. Broader study findings: Private and CD4 specificities were missed by VDJdb matching, which favored anti-spike CD8 responses.

The origin of this receptor is an adult who was a healthcare worker with PCR-confirmed SARS-CoV-2 infection or an uninfected control (not recorded which). V is TRBV6-6 and J is TRBJ1-4; tentatively, D is TRBD1 (5 bases). The specimen comprised whole blood, sampled at baseline. Here the CDR3 DNA reads TGTGCCAGCAGCTGGGGGGCAACTAATGAAAAACTGTTTTTT. Protein sequence: CASSWGATNEKLFF.